The 15 T cell receptor beta chains listed next were all sequenced from one sample in a study of cytomegalovirus exposure and HLA in healthy donors. PCR amplification relied on 60 Vbeta primers (plus 13 Jbeta primers). The repertoire was sequenced with immunoSEQ multiplex PCR; TCRdb's copy has only in-frame clones and lacks some. The repertoire holds roughly 140,000 clones, with 70% to 85% as singletons. Material: PBMCs. The receptors here all came from a woman aged 45-60 years in good health and CMV-seropositive.

This chain joins TRBV5-4 and TRBJ2-2; TRBD1 matches 7 bases. After removal of 2 bases from V and 3 bases from J, the junction contained 4 bases not matched to a gene. The germline gives CDR1 SGHNT, CDR2 YYREEE (reference sequence). The CDR3 has 15 amino acids. The CDR3 DNA follows: TGTGCCAGCAGCTTTGCAGGGGGAGACACCGGGGAGCTGTTTTTT. It translates to CASSFAGGDTGELFF.

This clone was seen a single time. This rearrangement joins TRBV11-2 to TRBJ2-1; TRBD2 aligns across 11 bases. The germline gives CDR1 SGHAT, CDR2 FQNNGV. Germline trimming cut 6 bases from V and 7 bases from J; bases unmatched to any gene: 11. The CDR3 loop spans 16 amino acids. CDR3 in amino acids: CASRALFLAGGNEQFF. The CDR3 coding sequence is TGTGCCAGCAGAGCTTTATTCCTAGCGGGGGGAAATGAGCAGTTCTTC.

This chain joins TRBV5-4 and TRBJ2-1; the D gene is possibly TRBD2 (7 bases). The CDR3 consists of 14 residues. The V end lost 4 bases, the J end lost 4 bases, and 12 bases lay between the germline ends. CDR1 is SGHNT and CDR2 is YYREEE in the germline V gene (reference sequence). The CDR3: CASSRGADYNEQFF. The DNA for the CDR3 is TGTGCCAGCAGCCGGGGGGCCGATTACAATGAGCAGTTCTTC.

This sequence joins TRBV5-1 and TRBJ2-2; the match to TRBD2 covers 14 bases. CDR3 length equals 17 residues. CDR1 is SGHRS, CDR2 YFSETQ, per germline. The ends lost 4 bases at V and 1 base at J; junction bases unmatched: 3. The CDR3 sequence: CASSGGTSGGNTGELFF. In DNA form, the CDR3 reads TGCGCCAGCAGCGGAGGGACTAGCGGGGGGAACACCGGGGAGCTGTTTTTT.

Comments on this clone: Other DNA sequences within the sample encode an identical CDR3. The rearrangement joins TRBV29-1 to TRBJ1-2; D is unresolved. Germline assignment: CDR1 SQVTM and CDR2 ANQGSEA. The CDR3 is 11 residues long. V was pared by 7 bases and J by 6 bases, with 12 bases between. The chain's CDR3 is CSGRGSDGYTF. The CDR3 DNA sequence: TGCAGCGGCCGGGGATCTGATGGCTACACCTTC.

A few counts support this clone. The chain is built from TRBV21-1 and TRBJ2-3; the DNA was not compared with TRBD2, the D call given in the table. TRBV21-1 is designated a pseudogene. The CDR3 runs 15 residues. The CDR3 protein is CASSKARLSTDTQYF. The CDR3 DNA sequence: TGTGCCAGCAGCAAAGCGCGGCTTAGCACAGATACGCAGTATTTT.

The V and J genes are TRBV12-2 and TRBJ2-5; TRBD1 is the table's D call and was not checked against the DNA. TRBV12-2 has pseudogene status. This CDR3 is built from 13 residues. The CDR3, as DNA: TGTGCAAGTCGCCACAGGGTTGGGGAGACCCAGTACTTC. This sequence encodes CASRHRVGETQYF.

This sequence joins TRBV7-2 and TRBJ1-1, with D uncertain. The CDR3 consists of 13 residues. Germline CDR1 and CDR2: SGHTA and FQGNSA. Trimming removed 2 bases from V and 7 bases from J, with 11 bases in between. In nucleotides, the CDR3 is TGTGCCAGCAGCTTATCGACAAAGAGTGAAGCTTTCTTT. It encodes CASSLSTKSEAFF.

The rearrangement joins TRBV6-5 to TRBJ1-1, with D perhaps matching TRBD1 (5 bases). V lost 5 bases to trimming and J lost 8 bases, with 12 bases between them. The CDR3 runs 12 residues. The germline V gene has CDR1 MNHEY and CDR2 SVGAGI. CDR3 in DNA: TGTGCCAGCAGTGAATCTCGGGGGGAAGCTTTCTTT. This translates into CASSESRGEAFF.

A note on this clone: The junction departs from germline at one end; a sequencing error may be responsible. This chain links TRBV7-7 with TRBJ2-1; 10 bases line up with TRBD1. The CDR3 spans 19 residues. The V gene's germline CDR1 is SSHAT and CDR2 FNYEAQ (reference sequence). The CDR3 DNA follows: TGTGCTAGCAGACGGACGACAGGGGGCCCGTTAGGACTATACAATGAGCAGTTCTTC. Protein: CASRRTTGGPLGLYNEQFF. Drawing the rest from reference TRBV7-7 and TRBJ2-1, the complete variable domain is GAGVSQSPRYKVTKRGQDVTLRCDPISSHATLYWYQQALGQGPEFLTYFNYEAQPDKSGLPSDRFSAERPEGSISTLTIQRTEQRDSAMYRCASRRTTGGPLGLYNEQFFGPGTRLTVL.

The chain recombines TRBV10-2 with TRBJ2-2; 7 bases are shared with TRBD2. V lost 6 bases to trimming and J lost 1 base; unmatched junction nucleotides: 2. This CDR3 has 14 residues. Germline CDR1 and CDR2: WSHSY and SAAADI. The CDR3 bases are TGCGCCAGCAGCGCGGGGGTGAACACCGGGGAGCTGTTTTTT. This gives the protein CASSAGVNTGELFF.

The chain uses TRBV27 and TRBJ2-3, with unresolved D. CDR1 and CDR2 (germline): MNHEY, SMNVEV (reference sequence). Between the trimmed V and J ends, which lost 3 bases and 2 bases, there was a span of 6 bases. The CDR3 runs to 13 residues. The CDR3 reads CASSFLLTDTQYF. CDR3 DNA: TGTGCCAGCAGTTTCCTCCTCACAGATACGCAGTATTTT.

The genes are TRBV19 and TRBJ1-2; D uncertain. Trimming pared 6 bases from V and 4 bases from J, leaving 15 bases between. CDR1 and CDR2 (germline): LNHDA, SQIVND (reference sequence). The CDR3 spans 14 residues. DNA of the CDR3: TGTGCCAGTAGAGTTATGGCGGGTGCCTATGGCTACACCTTC. It encodes CASRVMAGAYGYTF.

The chain combines TRBV10-2 with TRBJ2-7, with 11 positions matching TRBD2. Looked up from germline, CDR1 is WSHSY and CDR2 is SAAADI. V dropped 6 bases and J dropped 6; count of bases not matched to a gene: 7. The CDR3 has 14 amino acids. In DNA form, the CDR3 reads TGCGCCAGCAGAGTAGCGGGGGGGCCGCTCGAGCAGTACTTC. Encoded protein: CASRVAGGPLEQYF.

V gene TRBV5-4 combines with J gene TRBJ2-2; 8 nucleotides agree with TRBD2. The ends lost 4 bases at V and 2 bases at J; junction bases unmatched: 13. The V gene's germline CDR1 is SGHNT and CDR2 YYREEE (reference sequence). This CDR3 spans 18 amino acids. CDR3 bases: TGTGCCAGCAGCCCCGCGGCCAGCGGGGGACCTAACACCGGGGAGCTGTTTTTT. Translation gives CASSPAASGGPNTGELFF.